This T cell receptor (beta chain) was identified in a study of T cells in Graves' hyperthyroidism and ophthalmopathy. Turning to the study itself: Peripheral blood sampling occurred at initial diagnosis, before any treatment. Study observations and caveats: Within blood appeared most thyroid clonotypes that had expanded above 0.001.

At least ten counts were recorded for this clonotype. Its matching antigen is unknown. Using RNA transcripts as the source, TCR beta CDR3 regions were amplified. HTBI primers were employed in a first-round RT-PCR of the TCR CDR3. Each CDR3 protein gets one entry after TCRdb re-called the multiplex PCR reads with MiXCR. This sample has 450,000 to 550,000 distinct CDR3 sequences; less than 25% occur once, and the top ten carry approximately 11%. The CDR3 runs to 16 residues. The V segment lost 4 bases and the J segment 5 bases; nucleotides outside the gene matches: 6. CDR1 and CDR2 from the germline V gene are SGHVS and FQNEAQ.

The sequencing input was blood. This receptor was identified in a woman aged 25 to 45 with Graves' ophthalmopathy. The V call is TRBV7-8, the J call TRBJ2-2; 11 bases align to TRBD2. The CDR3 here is CASSSTSGGRTGELFF. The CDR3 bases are TGTGCCAGCAGCTCAACTAGCGGGGGCCGAACCGGGGAGCTGTTTTTT. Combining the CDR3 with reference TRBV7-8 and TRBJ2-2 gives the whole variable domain GAGVSQSPRYKVAKRGQDVALRCDPISGHVSLFWYQQALGQGPEFLTYFQNEAQLDKSGLPSDRFFAERPEGSVSTLKIQRTQQEDSAVYLCASSSTSGGRTGELFFGEGSRLTVL.